The 23 T cell receptor beta chains below all came from one sample that was sequenced in a study of cytomegalovirus exposure and HLA in healthy donors. 13 Jbeta primers and 60 Vbeta primers were used for the PCR. Libraries were prepared by immunoSEQ multiplex PCR; TCRdb keeps only in-frame clonotypes and omits some of them. The sample has some 100,000 clones; more than 75% are singletons. The sequencing input was PBMCs. The source of these receptors is a woman in her 50s in good health and CMV-seropositive.

This clone turned up a few times. The chain joins TRBV7-3 to TRBJ1-3; no firm D call. From germline, CDR1 is SGHTA and CDR2 FQGTGA. V was clipped by 0 bases and J by 0 bases, with 6 bases between them. CDR3 length: 15 residues. The CDR3 spells CASSLTADSGNTIYF. The CDR3 region has the DNA TGTGCCAGCAGCTTAACGGCAGACTCTGGAAACACCATATATTTT.

This chain uses TRBV9 with TRBJ1-5; D is perhaps TRBD1 (6 bases). V lost 3 bases to trimming and J lost 6 bases, with 16 bases between them. The CDR3 runs 15 residues. The V gene's germline CDR1 is SGDLS and CDR2 YYNGEE. CDR3 coding DNA: TGTGCCAGCAGCGAGGGGGGGGTTTCTGGTCAGCCCCAGCATTTT. Residues: CASSEGGVSGQPQHF.

This clone was detected only a few times. The chain uses TRBV18 and TRBJ2-3; D call uncertain. CDR1 and CDR2 (germline): KGHSH, LQKENI. The CDR3 is 17 amino acids. Trimming shortened V by 2 bases and J by 0 bases, and 15 bases separated the two germline ends. The CDR3 here is CASSPGISLFSTDTQYF. CDR3 DNA sequence: TGTGCCAGCTCACCAGGAATTAGCCTCTTTAGCACAGATACGCAGTATTTT.

V is TRBV7-6 and J is TRBJ1-2; no clear D. The CDR3 is made up of 14 amino acids. The germline gives CDR1 SGHVS, CDR2 FNYEAQ. V lost 5 bases, J lost 4 bases, and 14 bases lay in between. CDR3 loop: CASSDPEGGYGYTF. The CDR3 DNA sequence: TGTGCCAGCAGCGACCCCGAGGGAGGCTATGGCTACACCTTC. Full variable domain (remainder filled in from reference TRBV7-6 and TRBJ1-2): GAGVSQSPRYKVTKRGQDVALRCDPISGHVSLYWYRQALGQGPEFLTYFNYEAQQDKSGLPNDRFSAERPEGSISTLTIQRTEQRDSAMYRCASSDPEGGYGYTFGSGTRLTVV.

The V call is TRBV7-6, the J call TRBJ2-6; D unresolved. The CDR3 sequence is 15 residues long. Trimming shortened V by 5 bases and J by 0 bases, and 8 bases separated the two germline ends. CDR1 and CDR2 from the germline V gene are SGHVS and FNYEAQ. CDR3: CASSSYYSGANVLTF. As DNA, the CDR3 is TGTGCCAGCAGCAGTTACTACTCTGGGGCCAACGTCCTGACTTTC.

The gene calls are TRBV18 and TRBJ2-7; D not certain. CDR1 and CDR2 from the germline V gene are KGHSH and LQKENI. The germline V and J ends were trimmed by 4 bases and 0 bases, with 7 bases remaining between them. This CDR3 region has 13 residues. The CDR3 sequence is CASSLSGSYEQYF. CDR3 coding DNA: TGTGCCAGCTCACTTTCCGGCTCCTACGAGCAGTACTTC.

The gene calls are TRBV12-2 and TRBJ1-1; the D segment call TRBD1 is taken from the table without a DNA check. TRBV12-2 represents a pseudogene. CDR3 size: 16 residues. CDR3 nucleotide sequence: TGTGCAAGTCGCTTAGCCCCCGGGACAGGTTACACTGAAGCTTTCTTT. Its translation is CASRLAPGTGYTEAFF.

The V call is TRBV6-4, the J call TRBJ2-1, with 14 nucleotides matching TRBD2. V lost 5 bases, J lost 10 bases, and 7 bases stayed unmatched. This CDR3 region has 15 residues. The germline V gene encodes CDR1 MRHNA and CDR2 SNTAGT. The CDR3 DNA reads as TGTGCCAGCAGTCCGGGACTAGCGGGAGTTCTGGAGCAGTTCTTC. Its protein product is CASSPGLAGVLEQFF.

As regards this clone: With a much larger clone just one base away, this may be a read error. The rearrangement uses TRBV25-1 and TRBJ2-2, with D perhaps matching TRBD1 (6 bases). The germline V gene encodes CDR1 MGHDK and CDR2 SYGVNS. The CDR3 has 17 amino acids. The germline V and J ends were trimmed by 8 bases and 0 bases, with 19 bases remaining between them. CDR3 residues: CASGGAFDRTNTGELFF. The CDR3 DNA reads TGTGCCAGCGGTGGCGCCTTCGACAGGACGAACACCGGGGAGCTGTTTTTT.

The rearrangement uses TRBV6-5 and TRBJ2-6; D uncertain. The germline gives CDR1 MNHEY, CDR2 SVGAGI. This CDR3 contains 12 residues. Trimming pared 4 bases from V and 4 bases from J, leaving 2 bases between. For the CDR3, the DNA is TGTGCCAGCAGTTTAGGGGCCAACGTCCTGACTTTC. Translating gives CASSLGANVLTF.

V usage is TRBV7-8 and J usage is TRBJ1-5; D not certain. V was cut by 2 bases and J by 4 bases, with 12 bases left in between. Germline values: CDR1 SGHVS, CDR2 FQNEAQ. CDR3 length: 15 residues. CDR3 sequence (DNA): TGTGCCAGCAGCTTAACTCCGCACGGGAATCAGCCCCAGCATTTT. Its protein product is CASSLTPHGNQPQHF. Looking up the rest from reference TRBV7-8 and TRBJ1-5 gives the full variable domain: GAGVSQSPRYKVAKRGQDVALRCDPISGHVSLFWYQQALGQGPEFLTYFQNEAQLDKSGLPSDRFFAERPEGSVSTLKIQRTQQEDSAVYLCASSLTPHGNQPQHFGDGTRLSIL.

As concerns this clone: A read error may produce the germline difference seen at one junction end. The V gene is TRBV7-9, the J gene TRBJ2-2, with 9 bases fitting TRBD2. The germline gives CDR1 SEHNR, CDR2 FQNEAQ (reference sequence). This CDR3 region has 15 residues. The CDR3 region is CSSSLKGLASGELFF. In DNA form, the CDR3 reads TGTTCCAGCAGCCTCAAGGGACTAGCATCCGGGGAGCTGTTTTTT.

The CDR3 spells CAWRSRGHGYTF. CDR3 nucleotide sequence: TGTGCCTGGAGGTCTCGAGGCCATGGCTACACCTTC. The chain couples TRBV30 to TRBJ1-2; D is undetermined. CDR1 and CDR2 from the germline V gene are GTSNPN and SVGIG (reference sequence). The germline V and J ends were trimmed by 3 bases and 6 bases, with 11 bases remaining between them. This CDR3 is 12 amino acids long.

The chain uses TRBV6-1 and TRBJ2-7; D gene ambiguous. The germline V and J ends were trimmed by 1 base and 0 bases, with 10 bases remaining between them. Germline CDR1 reads MNHNS; CDR2 reads SASEGT. This CDR3 is built from 15 residues. CDR3 DNA: TGTGCCAGCAGTGAAGGGTCGGGTAGCTCCTACGAGCAGTACTTC. It specifies CASSEGSGSSYEQYF.

This clone has more than one count but fewer than ten. The gene calls are TRBV12-5 and TRBJ1-1; the D gene is possibly TRBD1 (5 bases). V gave up 5 bases and J gave up 7 bases, with 14 bases separating them. Germline V gives CDR1 LGHNT, CDR2 FRNRAP. This CDR3 has 13 residues. CDR3 protein: CASGPRGVFEAFF. The CDR3 nucleotides are TGTGCTAGTGGTCCCCGGGGGGTGTTTGAAGCTTTCTTT.

This chain connects TRBV9 to TRBJ2-2; TRBD2 might be the D (6 bases). Germline V gene data show CDR1 as SGDLS and CDR2 as YYNGEE. The CDR3 covers 15 residues. V lost 1 base to trimming and J lost 4 bases, with 11 bases between them. The CDR3 bases are TGTGCCAGCAGCGTATGGGGGAGGCTCACCGGGGAGCTGTTTTTT. It codes for CASSVWGRLTGELFF.

This clone is categorized as medium-sized (0.01 to 0.1%). The chain has TRBV6-6 and TRBJ2-2; D is unclear. V was cut by 4 bases and J by 5 bases, with 2 bases left in between. Per germline, CDR1 MNHNY and CDR2 SVGAGI (reference sequence). This CDR3 contains 11 residues. The CDR3 nucleotides are TGTGCCAGCAGTTCAACCGGGGAGCTGTTTTTT. The encoded protein is CASSSTGELFF.

The rearrangement links TRBV18 to TRBJ2-3, with 7 bases matching TRBD1. The CDR3 loop spans 13 amino acids. The V gene's germline CDR1 is KGHSH and CDR2 LQKENI. The junction had 3 bases not matched to a gene; V was cut back by 8 bases and J by 1 base. The CDR3 here is CASHQGGTDTQYF. Written as DNA, the CDR3 is TGTGCCAGCCACCAGGGGGGCACAGATACGCAGTATTTT.

V and J are TRBV5-1 and TRBJ2-1, with 9 bases fitting TRBD2. V shed 2 bases and J 9 bases; nucleotides not matched to a gene: 6. The CDR3 totals 14 residues. CDR1 is SGHRS, CDR2 YFSETQ, per germline. This chain's CDR3 is CASSFAGGYTEQFF. The CDR3 bases are TGCGCCAGCAGCTTCGCGGGAGGGTATACTGAGCAGTTCTTC.

This chain links TRBV29-1 with TRBJ1-2, with a tentative D call TRBD1 (6 bases). Germline CDR1 is SQVTM and CDR2 is ANQGSEA. The CDR3 loop spans 15 amino acids. V lost 3 bases and J 5 bases, leaving 19 bases between the germline ends. The CDR3 reads CSVDASPDRRYGYTF. CDR3 bases: TGCAGCGTTGACGCTTCGCCCGACAGGCGTTATGGCTACACCTTC.

The rearrangement uses TRBV6-5 and TRBJ1-5; D is perhaps TRBD1 (6 bases). Per the germline V gene, CDR1 is MNHEY and CDR2 is SVGAGI. The CDR3 contains 13 residues. Trimming stripped 6 bases from V and 3 bases from J, with 9 bases between. CDR3: CASRGQNNQPQHF. The CDR3 DNA reads TGTGCCAGCAGAGGACAGAACAATCAGCCCCAGCATTTT.

The V gene is TRBV18, the J gene TRBJ2-1; 8 nucleotides agree with TRBD2. From germline, CDR1 is KGHSH and CDR2 LQKENI. V lost 2 bases to trimming and J lost 5 bases; unmatched junction nucleotides: 17. The CDR3 totals 19 residues. In nucleotides, the CDR3 is TGTGCCAGCTCACCAACTTTGATAGCGGGAACGGCGGGAAACAATGAGCAGTTCTTC. It codes for CASSPTLIAGTAGNNEQFF.

The J gene is TRBJ2-7, the V gene TRBV6-1, with 11 bases aligning to TRBD2. The junction had 8 bases not matched to a gene; V was cut back by 7 bases and J by 3 bases. Germline CDR1 reads MNHNS; CDR2 reads SASEGT. The CDR3 has 15 residues. CDR3 DNA sequence: TGTGCCAGCATCAGACTAGCGGGGTCCTACTACGAGCAGTACTTC. This encodes CASIRLAGSYYEQYF.